This paragraph reports one T cell receptor (beta chain). This entry belongs to a study of blood T cell repertoires in COVID-19. At the level of the study: The study drew acute and convalescent COVID-19 samples from the United States, Italy and Spain. PBMCs, B-cell-depleted T cells, or T cells provided the cDNA or gDNA that made up the material.

Source study methods: Estimation of nucleated cell counts relied on the amplification of reference gene primers. Sequencing used immunoSEQ multiplex PCR; TCRdb keeps in-frame clones, though not all of them. V, J and clone size derive from that table, while D and trimming were established from the DNA sequence. This sample yields 200,000 to 250,000 clones, of which roughly four fifths are seen a single time; roughly 5.1% belongs to the top ten. Seattle-derived patients entered the study during active infection and were followed longitudinally. Trimming stripped 3 bases from V and 0 bases from J, with 4 bases between. Per the germline V gene, CDR1 is SQVTM and CDR2 is ANQGSEA. The CDR3 is made up of 12 amino acids.

The genes are TRBV29-1 and TRBJ2-3; D gene ambiguous. The sample taken for sequencing was peripheral blood. The sequence was collected from a woman in her 70s with COVID-19, enrolled during active disease. CDR3 sequence: CSVDGSTDTQYF. The CDR3, as DNA: TGCAGCGTTGACGGGAGCACAGATACGCAGTATTTT.